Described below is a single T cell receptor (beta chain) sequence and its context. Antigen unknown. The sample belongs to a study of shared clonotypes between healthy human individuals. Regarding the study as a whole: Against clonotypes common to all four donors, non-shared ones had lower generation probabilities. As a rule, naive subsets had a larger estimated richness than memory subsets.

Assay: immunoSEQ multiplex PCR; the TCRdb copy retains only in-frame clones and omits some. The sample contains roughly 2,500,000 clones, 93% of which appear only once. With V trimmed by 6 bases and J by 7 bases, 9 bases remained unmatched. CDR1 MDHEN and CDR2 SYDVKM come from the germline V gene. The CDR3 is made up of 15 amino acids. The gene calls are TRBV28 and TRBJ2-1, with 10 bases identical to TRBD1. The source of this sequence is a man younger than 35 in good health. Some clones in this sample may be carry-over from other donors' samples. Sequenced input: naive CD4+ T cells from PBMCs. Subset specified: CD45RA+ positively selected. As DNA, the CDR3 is TGTGCCAGCAGCCGGGGGGACAGGGGATGGAATGAGCAGTTCTTC. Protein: CASSRGDRGWNEQFF.